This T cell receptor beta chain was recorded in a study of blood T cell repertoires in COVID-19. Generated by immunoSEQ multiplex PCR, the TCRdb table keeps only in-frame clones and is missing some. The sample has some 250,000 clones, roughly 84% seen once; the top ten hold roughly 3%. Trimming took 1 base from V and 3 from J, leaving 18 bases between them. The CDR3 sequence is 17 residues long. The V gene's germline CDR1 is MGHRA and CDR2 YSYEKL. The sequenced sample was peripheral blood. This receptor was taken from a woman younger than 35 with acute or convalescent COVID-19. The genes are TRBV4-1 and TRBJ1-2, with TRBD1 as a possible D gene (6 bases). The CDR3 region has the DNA TGCGCCAGCAGCCAAGGAGCGGGGGCCGTGGGGTACTATGGCTACACCTTC. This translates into CASSQGAGAVGYYGYTF.